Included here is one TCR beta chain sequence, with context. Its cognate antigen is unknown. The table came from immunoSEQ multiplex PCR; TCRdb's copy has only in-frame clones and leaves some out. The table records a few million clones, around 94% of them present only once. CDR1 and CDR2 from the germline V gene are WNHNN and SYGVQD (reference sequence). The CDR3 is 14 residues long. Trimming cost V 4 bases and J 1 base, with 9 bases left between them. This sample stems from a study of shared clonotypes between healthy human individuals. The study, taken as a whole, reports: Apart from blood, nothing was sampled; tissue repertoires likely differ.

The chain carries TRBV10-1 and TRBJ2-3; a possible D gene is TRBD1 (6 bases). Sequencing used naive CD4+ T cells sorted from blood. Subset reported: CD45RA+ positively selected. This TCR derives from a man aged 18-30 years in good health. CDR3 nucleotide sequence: TGCGCCAGCAGTGGGGGGCTCGGCACAGATACGCAGTATTTT. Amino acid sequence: CASSGGLGTDTQYF.